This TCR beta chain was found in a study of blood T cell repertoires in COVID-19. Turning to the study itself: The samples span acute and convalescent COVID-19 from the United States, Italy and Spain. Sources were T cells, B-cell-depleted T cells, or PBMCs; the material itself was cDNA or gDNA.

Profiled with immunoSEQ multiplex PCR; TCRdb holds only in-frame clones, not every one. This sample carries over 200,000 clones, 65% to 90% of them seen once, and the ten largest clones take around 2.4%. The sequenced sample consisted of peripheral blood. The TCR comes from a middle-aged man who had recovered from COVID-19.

Here the CDR3 reads CASISEQGYEQYF. Here the CDR3 DNA reads TGTGCCAGCATCTCCGAACAGGGTTACGAGCAGTACTTC. The chain couples TRBV2 to TRBJ2-7; D might be TRBD1 (6 bases). Germline CDR1 SNHLY, CDR2 FYNNEI. This CDR3 is 13 amino acids long. Trimming shortened V by 7 bases and J by 4 bases, and 14 bases separated the two germline ends.